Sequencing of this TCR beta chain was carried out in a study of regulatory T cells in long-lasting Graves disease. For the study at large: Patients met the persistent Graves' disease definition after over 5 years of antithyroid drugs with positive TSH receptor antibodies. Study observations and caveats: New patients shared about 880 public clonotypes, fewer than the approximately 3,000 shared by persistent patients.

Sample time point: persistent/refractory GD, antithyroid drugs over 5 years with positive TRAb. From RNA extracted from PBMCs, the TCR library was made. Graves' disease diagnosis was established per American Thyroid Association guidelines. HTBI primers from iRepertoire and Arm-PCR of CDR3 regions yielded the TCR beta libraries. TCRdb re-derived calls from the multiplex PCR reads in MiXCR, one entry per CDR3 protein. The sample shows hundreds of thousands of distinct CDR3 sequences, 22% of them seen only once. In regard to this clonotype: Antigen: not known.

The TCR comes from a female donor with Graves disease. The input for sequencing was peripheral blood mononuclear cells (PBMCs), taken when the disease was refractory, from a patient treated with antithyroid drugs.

The CDR3 DNA is TGTGCCAGCAGTTACCTTCGTCCAGGACTCTCTGGGGCCAACGTCCTGACTTTC. Its translation is CASSYLRPGLSGANVLTF. The chain carries TRBV6-2 or TRBV6-3 and TRBJ2-6; perhaps TRBD2 as D (5 bases). This CDR3 spans 18 amino acids. The V gene lost 2 bases and the J gene lost 0 bases, with 14 bases spanning the gap. The V gene's germline CDR1 is MNHEY and CDR2 SVGEGT.